This T cell receptor (beta chain) was captured by sequencing in a study of blood T cell repertoires in COVID-19. Sequenced by immunoSEQ multiplex PCR; TCRdb stores in-frame clones only, minus some. The data contain approximately 140,000 clones, about 87% of them singletons. The CDR3 contains 15 residues. V lost 3 bases and J lost 4; bases outside the gene matches: 2. Germline V gene data show CDR1 as MNHEY and CDR2 as SMNVEV (reference sequence). This clonotype originated in a man at least 80 years old with acute or convalescent COVID-19. V and J are TRBV27 and TRBJ2-1, with 11 positions matching TRBD2. Specimen: peripheral blood. This chain's CDR3 is CASSFTSGRYNEQFF. In DNA, the CDR3 is TGTGCCAGCAGTTTCACTAGCGGGAGATACAATGAGCAGTTCTTC.